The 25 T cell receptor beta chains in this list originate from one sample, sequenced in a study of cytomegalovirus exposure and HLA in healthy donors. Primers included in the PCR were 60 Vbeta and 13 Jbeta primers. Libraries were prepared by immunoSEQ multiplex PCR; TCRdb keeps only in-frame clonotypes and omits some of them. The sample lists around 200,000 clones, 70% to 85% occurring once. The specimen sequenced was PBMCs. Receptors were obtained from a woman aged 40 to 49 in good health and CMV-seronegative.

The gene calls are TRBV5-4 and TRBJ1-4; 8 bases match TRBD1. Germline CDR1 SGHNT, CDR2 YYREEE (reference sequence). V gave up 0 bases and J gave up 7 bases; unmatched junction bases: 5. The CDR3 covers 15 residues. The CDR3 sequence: CASSLGGQEVEKLFF. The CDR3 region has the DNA TGTGCCAGCAGCTTGGGGGGACAGGAGGTTGAAAAACTGTTTTTT.

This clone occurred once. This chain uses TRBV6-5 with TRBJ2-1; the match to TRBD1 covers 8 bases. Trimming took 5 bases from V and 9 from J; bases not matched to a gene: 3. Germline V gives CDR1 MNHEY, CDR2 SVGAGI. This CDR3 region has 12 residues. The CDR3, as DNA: TGTGCCAGCAGTGACAGGGGACTTGAGCAGTTCTTC. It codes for CASSDRGLEQFF.

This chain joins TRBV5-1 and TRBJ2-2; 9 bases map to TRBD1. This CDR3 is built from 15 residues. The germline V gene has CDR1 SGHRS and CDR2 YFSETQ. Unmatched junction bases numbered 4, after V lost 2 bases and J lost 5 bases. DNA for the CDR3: TGCGCCAGCAGCTTTGGGACAGGGATAACCGGGGAGCTGTTTTTT. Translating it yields CASSFGTGITGELFF.

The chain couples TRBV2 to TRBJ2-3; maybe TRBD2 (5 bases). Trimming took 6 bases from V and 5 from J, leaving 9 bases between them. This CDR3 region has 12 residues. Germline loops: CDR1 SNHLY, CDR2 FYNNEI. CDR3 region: CASREEVDTQYF. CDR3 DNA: TGTGCCAGCAGGGAGGAAGTAGATACGCAGTATTTT.

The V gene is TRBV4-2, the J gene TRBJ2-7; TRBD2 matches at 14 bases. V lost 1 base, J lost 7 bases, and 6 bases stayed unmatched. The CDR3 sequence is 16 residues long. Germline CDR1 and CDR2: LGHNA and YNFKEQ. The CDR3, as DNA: TGTGCCAGCAGCCAAGTGACTAGCGGGGGGGAGGGGGAGCAGTACTTC. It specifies CASSQVTSGGEGEQYF.

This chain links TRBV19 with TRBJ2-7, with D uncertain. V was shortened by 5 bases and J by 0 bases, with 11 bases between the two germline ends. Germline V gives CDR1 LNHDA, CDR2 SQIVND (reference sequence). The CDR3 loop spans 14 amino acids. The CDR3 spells CASSPQASSYEQYF. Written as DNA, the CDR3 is TGTGCCAGTAGTCCCCAGGCCAGCTCCTACGAGCAGTACTTC.

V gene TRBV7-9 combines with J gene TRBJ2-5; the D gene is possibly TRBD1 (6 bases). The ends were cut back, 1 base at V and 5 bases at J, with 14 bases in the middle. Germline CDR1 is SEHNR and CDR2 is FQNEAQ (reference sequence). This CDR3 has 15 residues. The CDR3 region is CASSLGTALGETQYF. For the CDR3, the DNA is TGTGCCAGCAGCTTAGGGACAGCCTTAGGGGAGACCCAGTACTTC.

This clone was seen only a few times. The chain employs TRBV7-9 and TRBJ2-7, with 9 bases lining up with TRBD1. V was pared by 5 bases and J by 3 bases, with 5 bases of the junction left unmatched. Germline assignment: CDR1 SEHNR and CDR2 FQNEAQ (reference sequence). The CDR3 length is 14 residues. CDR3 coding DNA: TGTGCCAGCAGCCTGACGACAGGGGGCTACGAGCAGTACTTC. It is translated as CASSLTTGGYEQYF. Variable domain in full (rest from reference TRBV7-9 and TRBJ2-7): DTGVSQNPRHKITKRGQNVTFRCDPISEHNRLYWYRQTLGQGPEFLTYFQNEAQLEKSRLLSDRFSAERPKGSFSTLEIQRTEQGDSAMYLCASSLTTGGYEQYFGPGTRLTVT.

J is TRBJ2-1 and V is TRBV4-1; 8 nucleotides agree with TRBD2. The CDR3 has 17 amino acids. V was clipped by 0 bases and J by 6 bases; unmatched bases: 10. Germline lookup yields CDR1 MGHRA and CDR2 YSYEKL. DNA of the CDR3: TGCGCCAGCAGCCAAGATCCCGGGGGGGCCAATAGCAATGAGCAGTTCTTC. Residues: CASSQDPGGANSNEQFF.

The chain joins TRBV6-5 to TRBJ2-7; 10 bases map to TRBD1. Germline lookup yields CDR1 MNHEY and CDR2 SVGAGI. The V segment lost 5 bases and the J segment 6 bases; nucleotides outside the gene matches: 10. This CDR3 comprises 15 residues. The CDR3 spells CASSPRTGGMSEQYF. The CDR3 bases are TGTGCCAGCAGTCCGAGGACAGGGGGAATGTCCGAGCAGTACTTC.

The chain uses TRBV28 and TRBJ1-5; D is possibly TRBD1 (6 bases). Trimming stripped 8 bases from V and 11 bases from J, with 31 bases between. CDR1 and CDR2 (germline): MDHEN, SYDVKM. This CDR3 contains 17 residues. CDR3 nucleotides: TGTGCCAGCTATGGCGTCCGGGACATTGGATGGAATGTGGCCCAGCATTTT. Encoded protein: CASYGVRDIGWNVAQHF.

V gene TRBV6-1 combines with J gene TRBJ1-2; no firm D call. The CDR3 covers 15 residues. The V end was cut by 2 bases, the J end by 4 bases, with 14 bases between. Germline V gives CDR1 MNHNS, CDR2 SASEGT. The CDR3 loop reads CASSESLRSPYGYTF. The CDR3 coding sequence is TGTGCCAGCAGTGAATCGTTGAGGTCCCCCTATGGCTACACCTTC.

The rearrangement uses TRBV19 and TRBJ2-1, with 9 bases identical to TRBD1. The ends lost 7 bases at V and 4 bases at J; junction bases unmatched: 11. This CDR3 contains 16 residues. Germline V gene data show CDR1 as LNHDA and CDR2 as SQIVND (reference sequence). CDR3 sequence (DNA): TGTGCCAGTACCAATAAACAGGGGGCAGTGTACAATGAGCAGTTCTTC. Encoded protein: CASTNKQGAVYNEQFF.

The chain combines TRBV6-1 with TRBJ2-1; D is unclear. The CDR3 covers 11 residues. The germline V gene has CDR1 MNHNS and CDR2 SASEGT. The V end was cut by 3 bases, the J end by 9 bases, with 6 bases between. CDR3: CASSESGEQFF. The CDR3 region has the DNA TGTGCCAGCAGTGAGTCGGGTGAGCAGTTCTTC.

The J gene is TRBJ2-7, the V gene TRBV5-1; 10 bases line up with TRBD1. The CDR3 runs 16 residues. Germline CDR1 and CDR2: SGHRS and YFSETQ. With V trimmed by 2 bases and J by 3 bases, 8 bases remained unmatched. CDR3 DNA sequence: TGCGCCAGCAGCTTAACCGGGACAGGGGACTTCTACGAGCAGTACTTC. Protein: CASSLTGTGDFYEQYF.

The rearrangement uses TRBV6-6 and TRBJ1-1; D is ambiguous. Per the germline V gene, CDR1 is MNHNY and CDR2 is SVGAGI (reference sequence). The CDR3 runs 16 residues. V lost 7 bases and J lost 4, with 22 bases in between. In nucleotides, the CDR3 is TGTGCCAGCACCCTCCACTGGGCCGGAGGGATCACTGAAGCTTTCTTT. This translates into CASTLHWAGGITEAFF.

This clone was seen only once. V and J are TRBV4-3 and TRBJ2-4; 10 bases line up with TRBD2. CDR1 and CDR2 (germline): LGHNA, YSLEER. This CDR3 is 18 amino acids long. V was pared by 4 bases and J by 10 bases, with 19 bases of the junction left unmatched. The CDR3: CASSLSMSERGGLGIQYF. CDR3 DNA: TGCGCCAGCAGCCTCTCCATGAGCGAGCGGGGGGGCCTAGGTATTCAGTACTTC.

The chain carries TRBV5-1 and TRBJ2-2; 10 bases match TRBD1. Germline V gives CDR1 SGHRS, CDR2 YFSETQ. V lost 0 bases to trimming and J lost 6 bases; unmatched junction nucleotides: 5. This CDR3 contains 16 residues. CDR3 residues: CASSLVTGGDPGELFF. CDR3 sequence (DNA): TGCGCCAGCAGCTTGGTGACAGGGGGCGACCCCGGGGAGCTGTTTTTT.

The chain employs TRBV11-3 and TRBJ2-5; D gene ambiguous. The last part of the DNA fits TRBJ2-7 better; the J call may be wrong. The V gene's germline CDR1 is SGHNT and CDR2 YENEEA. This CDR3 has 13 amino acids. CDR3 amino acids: CASSLQAPYEQYF. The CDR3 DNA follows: TGTGCCAGCAGCTTACAGGCCCCCTACGAGCAGTACTTC.

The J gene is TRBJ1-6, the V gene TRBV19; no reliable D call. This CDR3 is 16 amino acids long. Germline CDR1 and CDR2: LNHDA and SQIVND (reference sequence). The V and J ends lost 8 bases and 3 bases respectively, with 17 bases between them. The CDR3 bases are TGTGCCAGTCACCCCAGCGGGGAACTCTATAATTCACCCCTCCACTTT. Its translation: CASHPSGELYNSPLHF.

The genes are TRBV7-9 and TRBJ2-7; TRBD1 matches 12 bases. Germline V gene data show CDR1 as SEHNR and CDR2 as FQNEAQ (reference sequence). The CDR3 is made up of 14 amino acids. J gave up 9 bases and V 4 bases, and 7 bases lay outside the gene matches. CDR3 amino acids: CASSSGQGARGQYF. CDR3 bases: TGTGCCAGCAGCTCGGGACAGGGGGCGAGGGGGCAGTACTTC.

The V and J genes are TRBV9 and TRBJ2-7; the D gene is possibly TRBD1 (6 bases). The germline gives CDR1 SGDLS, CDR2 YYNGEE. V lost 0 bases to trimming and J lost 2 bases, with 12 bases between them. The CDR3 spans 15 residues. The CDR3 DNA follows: TGTGCCAGCAGCGTAGGTGCACAGGGTGCCTACGAGCAGTACTTC. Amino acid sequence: CASSVGAQGAYEQYF.

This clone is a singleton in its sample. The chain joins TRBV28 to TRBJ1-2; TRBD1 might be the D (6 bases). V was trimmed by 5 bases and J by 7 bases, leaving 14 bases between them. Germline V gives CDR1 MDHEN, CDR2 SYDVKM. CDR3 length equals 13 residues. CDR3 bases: TGTGCCAGCAGTACAGGGAGCTCAGGTGGCTACACCTTC. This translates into CASSTGSSGGYTF.

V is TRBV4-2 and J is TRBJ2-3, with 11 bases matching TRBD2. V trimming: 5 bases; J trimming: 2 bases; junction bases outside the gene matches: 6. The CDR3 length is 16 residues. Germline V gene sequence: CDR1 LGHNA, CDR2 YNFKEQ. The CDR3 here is CASSSGTSGNTDTQYF. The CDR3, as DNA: TGTGCCAGCAGCTCCGGGACTAGCGGAAACACAGATACGCAGTATTTT.

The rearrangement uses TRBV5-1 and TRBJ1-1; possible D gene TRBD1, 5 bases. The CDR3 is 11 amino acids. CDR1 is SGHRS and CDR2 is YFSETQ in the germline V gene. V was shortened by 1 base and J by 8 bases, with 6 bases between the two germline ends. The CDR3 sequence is CASSLKGEAFF. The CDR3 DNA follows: TGCGCCAGCAGCTTGAAGGGGGAAGCTTTCTTT. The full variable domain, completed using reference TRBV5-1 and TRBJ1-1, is KAGVTQTPRYLIKTRGQQVTLSCSPISGHRSVSWYQQTPGQGLQFLFEYFSETQRNKGNFPGRFSGRQFSNSRSEMNVSTLELGDSALYLCASSLKGEAFFGQGTRLTVV.